A selection of T cell receptor beta chains follows, all from one sample in a study of CD8 T cells in Susac syndrome. TCRdb independently ran MiXCR on the immunoSEQ multiplex PCR reads; one entry per CDR3 protein. The sample includes tens of thousands of distinct CDR3 sequences, about 94% seen only once; the top ten take 0.6% to 0.75%. The sequenced sample consisted of CD8+ T cells from PBMCs. The receptors here all came from a human donor with Susac syndrome. Each CDR3 is given with its conserved first and last residue. D genes are given only for firm matches.

d_call v_call cdr3_aa
TRBD1 TRBV4-3 CASSQTDRGPPKGYTF
. TRBV13 CASSLGVGPGNYYEQYF
TRBD1 TRBV12-3/TRBV12-4 CASTLDRGYEQYF
. TRBV5-1 CASSLAGDGLSYEQYF
TRBD2 TRBV12-3/TRBV12-4 CASSLTGLAGGETQYF
TRBD1 TRBV6-5 CASNPQGAGYGYTF
. TRBV2 CASRGVAYYEQYF
TRBD2 TRBV13 CASSLRGEETQYF
. TRBV7-9 CASSPRTGNYGYTF
. TRBV9 CASSSGTSLSGNTIYF